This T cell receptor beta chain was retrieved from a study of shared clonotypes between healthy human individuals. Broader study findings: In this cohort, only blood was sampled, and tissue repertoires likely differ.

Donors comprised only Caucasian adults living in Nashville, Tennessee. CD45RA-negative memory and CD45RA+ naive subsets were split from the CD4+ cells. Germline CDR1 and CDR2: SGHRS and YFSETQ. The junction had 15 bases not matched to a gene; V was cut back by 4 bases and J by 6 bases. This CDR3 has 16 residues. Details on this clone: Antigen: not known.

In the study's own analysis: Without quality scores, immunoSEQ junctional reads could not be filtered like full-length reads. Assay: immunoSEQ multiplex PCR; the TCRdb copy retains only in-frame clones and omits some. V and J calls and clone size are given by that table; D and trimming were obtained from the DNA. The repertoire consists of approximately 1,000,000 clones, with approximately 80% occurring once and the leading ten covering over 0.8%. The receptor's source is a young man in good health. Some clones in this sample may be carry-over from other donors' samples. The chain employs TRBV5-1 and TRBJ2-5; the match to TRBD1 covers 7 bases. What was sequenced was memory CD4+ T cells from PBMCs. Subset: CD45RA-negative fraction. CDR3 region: CASSNRPGQLPQTQYF. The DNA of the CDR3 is TGCGCCAGCAGCAATAGGCCGGGACAGTTACCTCAGACCCAGTACTTC.